This T cell receptor (beta chain) was profiled in a study of PD-1 blockade in classical Hodgkin lymphoma. Study-wide background: Nivolumab 3 mg/kg was given intravenously every 2 weeks.

From germline, CDR1 is ENHRY and CDR2 SYGVKD. V was shortened by 0 bases and J by 1 base, with 13 bases between the two germline ends. The CDR3 runs 16 residues. Sequencing used immunoSEQ multiplex PCR; TCRdb keeps in-frame clones, though not all of them. Of approximately 43,000 clones in the sample, around 86% are singletons; the top ten hold more than 5.5%. Whole-study findings and limits: The baseline diversity of complete responders showed similarity to that of newly diagnosed patients.

No patient escaped relapse after autologous stem cell transplantation, and brentuximab vedotin exposure varied. With regard to this clone: Its antigen is as yet unknown.

V usage is TRBV10-3 and J usage is TRBJ2-7, with TRBD2 as a possible D gene (6 bases). The source of this sequence is a human donor with classical Hodgkin lymphoma. The input for sequencing was peripheral blood mononuclear cells (PBMCs), taken before the second cycle of nivolumab. In DNA form, the CDR3 reads TGTGCCATCAGTGAGTCTTCCCAGCGGGCTTCCTACGAGCAGTACTTC. This translates into CAISESSQRASYEQYF.